These T cell receptor beta chains were read from a single sample in a study of T-cell reconstitution after alpha-beta-depleted transplantation in children. TCRdb recomputed calls from the PCR reads with MiXCR, one row per CDR3 protein. The repertoire consists of about 980,000 distinct CDR3 sequences, with under 30% occurring once and the leading ten covering roughly 27%. Sequences were derived from PBMCs, mostly from graft donor cells, sampled 360 days after TCRalphabeta/CD19-depleted stem cell transplant. These receptors were taken from a boy younger than two who had a stem cell transplant for SCID, so the T cells may come from the graft donor. Both conserved end residues are part of each CDR3.

TRBV2 | CASSELGYNYGYTF
TRBV7-8 | CASSYWGRGQGTQYF
TRBV12-3/TRBV12-4 | CASTFGAGEYNEQFF
TRBV11-1 | CASSSLGVAGGPSNEQFF
TRBV7-8 | CASSRGFSSSYEQYF
TRBV20-1 | CRAKPPGLAGAPRSTDTQYF
TRBV12-3/TRBV12-4 | CASSPGQGVSGANVLTF
TRBV12-3/TRBV12-4 | CASSYRGASGNTIYF
TRBV6-5 | CASSYSRRGSSGANVLTF
TRBV5-1 | CASSLRSGGIYEQYF
TRBV3-1 | CASSQVASGNQPQHF
TRBV7-9 | CASSLPPGETQYF
TRBV6-6 | CASTGGSTPEAFF
TRBV6-5 | CASSYSRQAIYEQYF
TRBV20-1 | CSANFANEQFF
TRBV7-9 | CASSSTAKGQRNTEAFF
TRBV5-6 | CASSLWVRALGFRFF
TRBV18 | CASSLTEVQPQHF
TRBV7-6 | CASSLVFGASYEQYF